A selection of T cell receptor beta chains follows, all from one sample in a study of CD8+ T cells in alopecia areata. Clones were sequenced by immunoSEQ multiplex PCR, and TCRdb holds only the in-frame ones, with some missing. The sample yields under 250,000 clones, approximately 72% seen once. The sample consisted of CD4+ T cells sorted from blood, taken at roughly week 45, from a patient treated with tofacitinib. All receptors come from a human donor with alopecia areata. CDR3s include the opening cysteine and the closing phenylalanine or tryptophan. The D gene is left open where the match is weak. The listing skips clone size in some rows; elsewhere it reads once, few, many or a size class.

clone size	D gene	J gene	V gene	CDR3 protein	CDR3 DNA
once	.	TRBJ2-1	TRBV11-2	CAGRGGPNEQFF	TGTGCCGGACGCGGAGGGCCCAATGAGCAGTTCTTC
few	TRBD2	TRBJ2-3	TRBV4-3	CASSQAGLAGTTDTQYF	TGCGCCAGCAGCCAAGCGGGACTAGCGGGGACCACAGATACGCAGTATTTT
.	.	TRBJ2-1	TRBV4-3	CASSQEGLDEQFF	TGCGCCAGCAGCCAAGAAGGGCTTGATGAGCAGTTCTTC
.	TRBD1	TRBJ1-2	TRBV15	CATSRERTGDMGYTF	TGTGCCACCAGCAGAGAGCGGACAGGGGATATGGGCTACACCTTC
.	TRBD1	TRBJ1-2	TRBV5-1	CASSLAEDRGPGYTF	TGCGCCAGCAGCTTGGCCGAGGACAGGGGGCCTGGCTACACCTTC
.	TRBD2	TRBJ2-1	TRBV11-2	CASSLGTSGGVYNEQFF	TGTGCCAGCAGCTTAGGGACTAGCGGGGGGGTGTACAATGAGCAGTTCTTC
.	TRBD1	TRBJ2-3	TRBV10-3	CATEGTAATHTQYF	TGTGCCACTGAAGGGACAGCGGCAACCCATACGCAGTATTTT
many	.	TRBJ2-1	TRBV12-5	CASGLVPAGDYNEQFF	TGTGCTAGTGGTTTGGTACCGGCAGGGGATTACAATGAGCAGTTCTTC
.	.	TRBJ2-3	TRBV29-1	CSGSGGTDTQYF	TGCAGCGGATCCGGGGGCACAGATACGCAGTATTTT
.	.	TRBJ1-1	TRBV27	CASTLRAGASTEAFF	TGTGCCAGCACCCTAAGGGCGGGGGCGAGCACTGAAGCTTTCTTT
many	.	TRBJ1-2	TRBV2	CASEIRVGIGYTF	TGTGCCAGTGAGATACGGGTTGGCATAGGCTACACCTTC
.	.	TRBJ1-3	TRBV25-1	CASSENGKGNTIYF	TGTGCCAGCAGTGAAAATGGGAAAGGAAACACCATATATTTT
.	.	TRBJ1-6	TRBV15	CATSSGVSSPLHF	TGTGCCACCAGCAGTGGAGTCAGTTCACCCCTCCACTTT
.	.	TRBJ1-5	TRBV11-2	CASLFGTGSNQPQHF	TGTGCCAGCCTATTCGGGACCGGAAGCAATCAGCCCCAGCATTTT
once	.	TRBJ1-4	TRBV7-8	CASSPGKEKLFF	TGTGCCAGCAGCCCCGGAAAGGAAAAACTGTTTTTT
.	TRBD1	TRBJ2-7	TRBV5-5	CASSRTGTNTYEQYF	TGTGCCAGCAGCCGGACAGGCACAAATACCTACGAGCAGTACTTC
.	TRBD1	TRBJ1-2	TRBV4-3	CASSQRDRTDSSYGYTF	TGCGCCAGCAGCCAGAGGGACAGGACAGACTCCTCCTATGGCTACACCTTC
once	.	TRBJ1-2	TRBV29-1	CSVDERQAANYGYTF	TGCAGCGTTGACGAGAGACAAGCAGCTAACTATGGCTACACCTTC
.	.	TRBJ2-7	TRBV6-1	CASSVAINYEQYF	TGTGCCAGCAGTGTGGCCATTAACTACGAGCAGTACTTC
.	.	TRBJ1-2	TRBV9	CASTEDGGIRRGYTF	TGTGCCAGCACCGAAGATGGGGGAATACGTAGGGGCTACACCTTC
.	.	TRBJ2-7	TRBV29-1	CSVENRDSYEQYF	TGCAGCGTTGAGAACAGGGACTCCTACGAGCAGTACTTC
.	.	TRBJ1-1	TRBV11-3	CASSLRGGTYTEAFF	TGTGCCAGCAGCTTAAGGGGCGGAACTTACACTGAAGCTTTCTTT
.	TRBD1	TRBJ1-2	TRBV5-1	CASSIGTEPYGYTF	TGCGCCAGCAGCATCGGGACAGAACCGTATGGCTACACCTTC
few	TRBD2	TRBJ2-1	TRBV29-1	CSVDFGGANEQFF	TGCAGCGTTGACTTCGGGGGGGCAAATGAGCAGTTCTTC
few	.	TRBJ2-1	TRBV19	CASRTASGYNEQFF	TGTGCCAGTAGGACTGCCTCGGGTTACAATGAGCAGTTCTTC
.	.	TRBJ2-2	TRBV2	CASSLLGRSGELFF	TGTGCCAGCAGCCTCCTGGGGCGGTCCGGGGAGCTGTTTTTT
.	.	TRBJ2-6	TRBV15	CATSSETFTGANVLTF	TGTGCCACCAGCAGTGAGACTTTTACTGGGGCCAACGTCCTGACTTTC
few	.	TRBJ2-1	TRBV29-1	CSVTSRQPSLYNEQFF	TGCAGCGTTACCTCCAGGCAGCCCAGCCTCTACAATGAGCAGTTCTTC
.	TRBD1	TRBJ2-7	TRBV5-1	CASSADRGSYEQYF	TGCGCCAGCAGCGCGGACAGGGGGTCCTACGAGCAGTACTTC
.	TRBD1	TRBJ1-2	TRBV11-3	CASSLGGTGGNYGYTF	TGTGCCAGCAGCTTAGGCGGGACAGGGGGTAACTATGGCTACACCTTC